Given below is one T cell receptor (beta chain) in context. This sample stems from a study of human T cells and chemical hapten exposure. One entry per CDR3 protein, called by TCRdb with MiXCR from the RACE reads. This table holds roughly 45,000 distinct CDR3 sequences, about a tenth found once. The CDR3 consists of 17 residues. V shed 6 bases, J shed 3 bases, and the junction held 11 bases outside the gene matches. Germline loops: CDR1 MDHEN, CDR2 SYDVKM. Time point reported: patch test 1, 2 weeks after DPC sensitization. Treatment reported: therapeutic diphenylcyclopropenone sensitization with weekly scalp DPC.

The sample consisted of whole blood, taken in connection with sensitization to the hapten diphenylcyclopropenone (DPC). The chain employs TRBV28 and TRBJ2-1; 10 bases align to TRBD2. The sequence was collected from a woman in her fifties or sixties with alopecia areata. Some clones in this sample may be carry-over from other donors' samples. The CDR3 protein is CASSLPILAGHYNEQFF. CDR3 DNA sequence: TGTGCCAGCAGCCTCCCCATACTAGCGGGGCACTACAATGAGCAGTTCTTC.